Detailed here is one T cell receptor beta chain. In the study's own analysis: From reference gene primer amplification, estimates of nucleated cell counts were derived. The data were produced by immunoSEQ multiplex PCR, yet TCRdb's version contains in-frame clones alone and is incomplete. V, J and clone size were drawn from that table, and D and trimming were deduced from the DNA. The table has 86,000 or so clones, 82% seen once. These data originate in a study of blood T cell repertoires in COVID-19. The overall study: The United States, Italy and Spain were the sources of the acute and convalescent COVID-19 samples. Sample material is recorded as cDNA or gDNA derived from T cells, B-cell-depleted T cells, or PBMCs.

The germline CDR1 and CDR2 sequences are SGHAT and FQNNGV. V was cut by 4 bases and J by 4 bases, with 11 bases left in between. This CDR3 is built from 14 residues. The TCR originated in a woman of 80 years or more with acute or convalescent COVID-19. The rearrangement uses TRBV11-2 and TRBJ1-3, with TRBD1 as a possible D gene (5 bases). The sample taken for sequencing was peripheral blood. CDR3 protein: CASSSSGGGNTIYF. Written as DNA, the CDR3 is TGTGCCAGCAGCTCCTCGGGGGGAGGAAACACCATATATTTT. Supplemented by reference TRBV11-2 and TRBJ1-3, the full variable domain reads EAGVAQSPRYKIIEKRQSVAFWCNPISGHATLYWYQQILGQGPKLLIQFQNNGVVDDSQLPKDRFSAERLKGVDSTLKIQPAKLEDSAVYLCASSSSGGGNTIYFGEGSWLTVV.